Below, 24 T cell receptor beta chains from the same sample are listed, as sequenced in a study of T cell repertoires in ileal Crohn's disease. The data were produced by immunoSEQ multiplex PCR, yet TCRdb's version contains in-frame clones alone and is incomplete. This table has approximately 18,000 clones, 50% to 75% appearing once. Specimen: ileal tissue. The receptors originated from an adult with Crohn's disease.

The chain employs TRBV4-1 and TRBJ2-7, with D maybe TRBD1 (6 bases). V lost 1 base and J 7 bases, leaving 14 bases between the germline ends. The germline gives CDR1 MGHRA, CDR2 YSYEKL. CDR3 size: 14 residues. CDR3 in amino acids: CASSQADRSGEQYF. CDR3 in DNA: TGCGCCAGCAGCCAAGCCGACAGGTCGGGAGAGCAGTACTTC.

V gene TRBV18 combines with J gene TRBJ2-1; 8 bases agree with TRBD2. V lost 0 bases to trimming and J lost 7 bases; unmatched junction nucleotides: 2. CDR3 size: 14 residues. From germline, CDR1 is KGHSH and CDR2 LQKENI. The CDR3 nucleotides are TGTGCCAGCTCACCACCTAGCGGGGCAAATGAGCAGTTCTTC. Amino acid sequence: CASSPPSGANEQFF.

This clone showed up just once. The rearrangement joins TRBV27 to TRBJ1-1, with D possibly matching TRBD1 (6 bases). This CDR3 spans 13 amino acids. V was shortened by 3 bases and J by 5 bases, with 10 bases between the two germline ends. Germline CDR1 and CDR2: MNHEY and SMNVEV (reference sequence). DNA for the CDR3: TGTGCCAGCAGTTTGCAGGGGTGGACTGAAGCTTTCTTT. Amino acid sequence: CASSLQGWTEAFF.

This chain uses TRBV9 with TRBJ2-1; D is ambiguous. This CDR3 is built from 15 residues. The V end was cut by 0 bases, the J end by 4 bases, with 11 bases between. In germline, CDR1 is SGDLS, CDR2 YYNGEE. CDR3 region: CASSVEYLSYNEQFF. The CDR3 DNA sequence: TGTGCCAGCAGCGTAGAATACCTATCTTACAATGAGCAGTTCTTC.

The chain uses TRBV5-4 and TRBJ1-1; D is uncertain. CDR1 and CDR2 (germline): SGHNT, YYREEE (reference sequence). The CDR3 spans 15 residues. V was clipped by 0 bases and J by 0 bases, with 9 bases between them. The CDR3 DNA reads TGTGCCAGCAGCTTGGAACAGAGCATGAACACTGAAGCTTTCTTT. This codes for CASSLEQSMNTEAFF.

The chain uses TRBV5-5 and TRBJ2-2, with 7 bases that match TRBD1. The CDR3 length is 16 residues. Germline V gene sequence: CDR1 SGHKS, CDR2 YYEKEE (reference sequence). Germline trimming cut 3 bases from V and 2 bases from J; bases unmatched to any gene: 7. This chain's CDR3 is CASSSRDRGNTGELFF. The DNA for the CDR3 is TGTGCCAGCAGCTCCCGGGACAGAGGAAACACCGGGGAGCTGTTTTTT.

In the case of this clone: One end of the junction does not line up with germline, which may come from a read error. The V and J genes are TRBV28 and TRBJ2-7, with 11 nucleotides matching TRBD1. Germline lookup yields CDR1 MDHEN and CDR2 SYDVKM. The CDR3 extends over 13 amino acids. The CDR3 DNA follows: TGTGCCAGCAGTACCCGAACCCCGGGACAGGGGGACTTC. Protein: CASSTRTPGQGDF.

This clone came up once. This chain links TRBV2 with TRBJ1-1; D ambiguous. The CDR3 has 15 residues. CDR1 and CDR2 from the germline V gene are SNHLY and FYNNEI. Trimming took off 6 bases at V and 4 bases at J, with 18 bases between the two ends. CDR3 sequence reads: CASSGIGWTGTEAFF. The CDR3 coding sequence is TGTGCCAGCAGCGGGATCGGATGGACGGGCACTGAAGCTTTCTTT.

V is TRBV29-1 and J is TRBJ1-2; the D gene is possibly TRBD1 (6 bases). V was cut by 6 bases and J by 8 bases, with 16 bases left in between. The CDR3 loop spans 12 amino acids. Per the germline V gene, CDR1 is SQVTM and CDR2 is ANQGSEA. CDR3 region: CSVAPGALGYTF. CDR3 DNA: TGCAGCGTGGCCCCAGGGGCGTTAGGCTACACCTTC.

This clone counts as medium-sized. The chain links TRBV14 to TRBJ2-7; possibly TRBD1 for D (6 bases). The V end lost 1 base, the J end lost 7 bases, and 17 bases lay between the germline ends. Germline V CDR1 and CDR2: SGHDN, FVKESK. CDR3 length equals 15 residues. The CDR3 loop reads CASSQGGFRDIEQYF. The CDR3, as DNA: TGTGCCAGCAGCCAAGGGGGATTTAGGGACATAGAGCAGTACTTC.

This clone was detected only a few times. DNA of the CDR3: TGTGCCAGCAGCGTTCAGGGTCATAGTAATGAAAAACTGTTTTTT. It yields the protein CASSVQGHSNEKLFF. This chain connects TRBV9 to TRBJ1-4; a weak D match, TRBD1 (5 bases). Trimming left V 2 bases short and J 4 bases short, with 12 bases between. The CDR3 is made up of 15 amino acids. The germline V gene encodes CDR1 SGDLS and CDR2 YYNGEE.

This clone was observed a few times. The rearrangement links TRBV29-1 to TRBJ2-5; 14 bases are a match to TRBD2. The J call may be mistaken, given a closer DNA end match to TRBJ2-7. CDR1 is SQVTM and CDR2 is ANQGSEA in the germline V gene. The CDR3 has 13 amino acids. CDR3: CSVAGTSGGEQYF. In DNA form, the CDR3 reads TGCAGCGTTGCCGGGACTAGCGGGGGCGAGCAGTACTTC.

The gene calls are TRBV6-6 and TRBJ2-7; the match to TRBD2 covers 7 bases. This CDR3 contains 15 residues. V gave up 6 bases and J gave up 2 bases; unmatched junction bases: 10. Germline V gives CDR1 MNHNY, CDR2 SVGAGI (reference sequence). Here the CDR3 DNA reads TGTGCCAGCAGAGAGCTTCAAAGCGGGACCTACGAGCAGTACTTC. Amino acids: CASRELQSGTYEQYF.

The V gene is TRBV15, the J gene TRBJ1-1; D may be TRBD1 (6 bases). The CDR3 is 17 residues long. In germline, CDR1 is LNHNV, CDR2 YYDKDF (reference sequence). Trimming removed 3 bases at V and 0 bases at J, with 17 bases between. CDR3 sequence (DNA): TGTGCCACCAGCAGCCCCAGGGGAGGGACCATGAACACTGAAGCTTTCTTT. It encodes CATSSPRGGTMNTEAFF.

This sequence joins TRBV28 and TRBJ2-7; 11 bases align to TRBD2. CDR3 length: 14 amino acids. The V gene end was trimmed by 5 bases and the J gene end by 10 bases; junction bases not matched to a gene: 10. Germline CDR1 reads MDHEN; CDR2 reads SYDVKM. CDR3 region: CASSTTSGSWKQYF. The CDR3 DNA is TGTGCCAGCAGTACAACTAGCGGGAGTTGGAAACAGTACTTC. Complete variable domain (other parts from reference TRBV28 and TRBJ2-7): DVKVTQSSRYLVKRTGEKVFLECVQDMDHENMFWYRQDPGLGLRLIYFSYDVKMKEKGDIPEGYSVSREKKERFSLILESASTNQTSMYLCASSTTSGSWKQYFGPGTRLTVT.

Points on this clone: Other DNA sequences in the sample encode the same CDR3. The genes are TRBV5-6 and TRBJ1-1; a weak D match, TRBD1 (6 bases). Germline CDR1 reads SGHDT; CDR2 reads YYEEEE. Trimming pared 4 bases from V and 5 bases from J, leaving 15 bases between. The CDR3 extends over 14 amino acids. The chain's CDR3 is CASSKREGDTEAFF. CDR3 in DNA: TGTGCCAGCAGCAAACGGGAGGGGGATACTGAAGCTTTCTTT.

This clone was detected only once. CDR3 in amino acids: CASSRDRMETQYF. The CDR3 DNA reads TGTGCCAGCAGCCGGGACAGAATGGAGACCCAGTACTTC. The chain has TRBV11-2 and TRBJ2-5; TRBD1 matches 7 bases. The germline gives CDR1 SGHAT, CDR2 FQNNGV. The trim removed 5 bases at V and 5 bases at J, leaving 5 bases unmatched. The CDR3 is 13 amino acids.

V is TRBV28 and J is TRBJ2-2; the D gene is possibly TRBD1 (6 bases). Per germline, CDR1 MDHEN and CDR2 SYDVKM. V was cut by 1 base and J by 5 bases, with 11 bases left in between. The CDR3 runs 15 residues. The CDR3 protein is CASSLLGQGTGELFF. The CDR3 DNA is TGTGCCAGCAGTTTATTAGGGCAGGGGACCGGGGAGCTGTTTTTT.

A remark on this clone: Other DNA sequences in this sample translate to the same CDR3. V is TRBV5-1 and J is TRBJ2-3; no firm D call. Germline V gene sequence: CDR1 SGHRS, CDR2 YFSETQ. This CDR3 is built from 14 residues. V lost 0 bases and J lost 1, with 6 bases in between. The CDR3 loop is CASSLEAGTDTQYF. CDR3 nucleotides: TGCGCCAGCAGCTTGGAGGCGGGCACAGATACGCAGTATTTT.

The CDR3 loop is CASSILTGNYGYTF. The CDR3 bases are TGTGCCAGCAGTATACTGACGGGAAACTATGGCTACACCTTC. The rearrangement uses TRBV6-6 and TRBJ1-2; D ambiguous. Trimming left V 5 bases short and J 2 bases short, with 12 bases between. Germline V gene sequence: CDR1 MNHNY, CDR2 SVGAGI (reference sequence). The CDR3 is made up of 14 amino acids.

The chain recombines TRBV6-5 with TRBJ1-1, with 7 bases aligning to TRBD1. The V segment lost 6 bases and the J segment 2 bases; nucleotides outside the gene matches: 3. The CDR3 has 13 residues. Per germline, CDR1 MNHEY and CDR2 SVGAGI. The CDR3 region has the DNA TGTGCCAGCAGCAGGGGGTTTAACACTGAAGCTTTCTTT. Its translation is CASSRGFNTEAFF.

The chain carries TRBV7-2 and TRBJ2-7, with 8 bases matching TRBD2. Germline V lookup: CDR1 SGHTA, CDR2 FQGNSA. The V gene end was trimmed by 4 bases and the J gene end by 8 bases; junction bases not matched to a gene: 13. The CDR3 length is 15 residues. Written as DNA, the CDR3 is TGTGCCAGCAGCTCACCCGGGGGACTAGGGTCACAGCAGTACTTC. It is translated as CASSSPGGLGSQQYF.

This clone was counted a few times. The genes are TRBV2 and TRBJ2-3; D not certain. Germline V gives CDR1 SNHLY, CDR2 FYNNEI. The CDR3 is 13 amino acids. V lost 2 bases and J 4 bases, leaving 7 bases between the germline ends. The CDR3 region has the DNA TGTGCCAGCAGTGAATATTTTTCAGATACGCAGTATTTT. The encoded protein is CASSEYFSDTQYF.

V gene TRBV11-2 combines with J gene TRBJ2-7; 9 nucleotides match TRBD1. Looked up from germline, CDR1 is SGHAT and CDR2 is FQNNGV. This CDR3 spans 14 amino acids. With V trimmed by 4 bases and J by 4 bases, 5 bases remained unmatched. Here the CDR3 reads CASSSSTGGYEQYF. The CDR3 DNA follows: TGTGCCAGCAGCTCGTCGACAGGGGGATACGAGCAGTACTTC.